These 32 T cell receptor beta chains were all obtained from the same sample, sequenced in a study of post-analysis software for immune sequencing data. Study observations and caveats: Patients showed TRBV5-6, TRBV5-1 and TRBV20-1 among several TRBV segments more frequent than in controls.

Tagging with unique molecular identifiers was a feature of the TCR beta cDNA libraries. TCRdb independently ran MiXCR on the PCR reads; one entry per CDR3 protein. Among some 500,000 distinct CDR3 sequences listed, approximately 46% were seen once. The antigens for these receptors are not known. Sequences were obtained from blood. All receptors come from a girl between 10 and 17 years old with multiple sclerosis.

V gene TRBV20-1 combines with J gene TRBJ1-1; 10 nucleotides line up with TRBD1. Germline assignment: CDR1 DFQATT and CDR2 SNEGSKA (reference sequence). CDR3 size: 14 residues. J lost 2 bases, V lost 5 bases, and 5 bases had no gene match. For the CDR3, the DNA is TGCAGTGCTCGGACAGGGGGACCAAACACTGAAGCTTTCTTT. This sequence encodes CSARTGGPNTEAFF.

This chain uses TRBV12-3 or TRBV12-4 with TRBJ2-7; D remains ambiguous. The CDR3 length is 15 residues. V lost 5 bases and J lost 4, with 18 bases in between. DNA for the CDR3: TGTGCCAGCAGTACCGTGCGAACGGCCTGGTACGAGCAGTACTTC. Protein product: CASSTVRTAWYEQYF.

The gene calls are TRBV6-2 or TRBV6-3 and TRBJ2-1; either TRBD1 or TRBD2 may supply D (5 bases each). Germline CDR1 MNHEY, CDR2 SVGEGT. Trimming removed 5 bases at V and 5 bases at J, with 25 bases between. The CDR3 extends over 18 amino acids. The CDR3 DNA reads TGTGCCAGCAGTCGTCGGGACCATAGCGCTACGTTGGACAATGAGCAGTTCTTC. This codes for CASSRRDHSATLDNEQFF.

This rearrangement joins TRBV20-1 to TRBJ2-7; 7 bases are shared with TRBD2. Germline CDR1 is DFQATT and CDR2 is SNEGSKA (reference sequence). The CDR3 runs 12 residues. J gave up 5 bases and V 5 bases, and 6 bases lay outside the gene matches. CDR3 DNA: TGCAGTGCTTTACCCGGACTAGACGAGCAGTACTTC. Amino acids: CSALPGLDEQYF.

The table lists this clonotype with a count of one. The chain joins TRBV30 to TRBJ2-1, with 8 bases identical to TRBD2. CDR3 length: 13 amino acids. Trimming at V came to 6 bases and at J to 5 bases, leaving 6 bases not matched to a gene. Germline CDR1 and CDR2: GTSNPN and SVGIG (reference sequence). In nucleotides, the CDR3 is TGTGCCTGCTCGGGACTAGATGACAATGAGCAGTTCTTC. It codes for CACSGLDDNEQFF. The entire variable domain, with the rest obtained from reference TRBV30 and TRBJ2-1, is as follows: SQTIHQWPATLVQPVGSPLSLECTVEGTSNPNLYWYRQAAGRGLQLLFYSVGIGQISSEVPQNLSASRPQDRQFILSSKKLLLSDSGFYLCACSGLDDNEQFFGPGTRLTVL.

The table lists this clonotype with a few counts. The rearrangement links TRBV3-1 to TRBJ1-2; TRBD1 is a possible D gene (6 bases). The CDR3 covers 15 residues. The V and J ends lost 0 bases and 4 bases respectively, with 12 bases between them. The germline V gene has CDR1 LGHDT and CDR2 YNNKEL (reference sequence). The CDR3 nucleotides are TGTGCCAGCAGCCAAGATGTAAACAGGGCCTATGGCTACACCTTC. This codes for CASSQDVNRAYGYTF.

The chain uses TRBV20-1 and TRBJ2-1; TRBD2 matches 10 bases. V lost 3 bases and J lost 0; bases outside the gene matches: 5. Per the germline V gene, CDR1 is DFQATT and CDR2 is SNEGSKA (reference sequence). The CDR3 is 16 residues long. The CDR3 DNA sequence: TGCAGTGCTAGGGTAGCGGGGGGCTTCTCCTACAATGAGCAGTTCTTC. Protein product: CSARVAGGFSYNEQFF.

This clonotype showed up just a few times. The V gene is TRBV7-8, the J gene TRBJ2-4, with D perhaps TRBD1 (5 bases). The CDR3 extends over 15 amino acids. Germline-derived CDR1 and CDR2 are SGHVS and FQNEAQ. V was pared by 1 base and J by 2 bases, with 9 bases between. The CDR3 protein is CASSLGQGSKNIQYF. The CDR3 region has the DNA TGTGCCAGCAGCTTAGGGCAGGGTTCCAAAAACATTCAGTACTTC.

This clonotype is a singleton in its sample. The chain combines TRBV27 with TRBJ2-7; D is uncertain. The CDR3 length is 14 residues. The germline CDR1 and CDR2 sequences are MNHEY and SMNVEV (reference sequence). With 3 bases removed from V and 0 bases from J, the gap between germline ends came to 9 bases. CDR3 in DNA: TGTGCCAGCAGTTTTCTTCCAGGCTCCTACGAGCAGTACTTC. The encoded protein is CASSFLPGSYEQYF.

DNA for the CDR3: TGCAGCGTTGCGTGGGGAAGGACTGAAGCTTTCTTT. This codes for CSVAWGRTEAFF. The V call is TRBV29-1, the J call TRBJ1-1; no reliable D call. This CDR3 is built from 12 residues. Deletions cut 4 bases from V and 5 bases from J, with 11 bases between. The germline gives CDR1 SQVTM, CDR2 ANQGSEA.

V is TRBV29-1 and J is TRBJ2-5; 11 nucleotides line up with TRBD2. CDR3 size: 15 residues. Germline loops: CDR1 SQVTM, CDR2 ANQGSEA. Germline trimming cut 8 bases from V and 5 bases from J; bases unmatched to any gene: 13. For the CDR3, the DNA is TGCAGCAGCACCGGGACTAGCGGAGCCATTGAGACCCAGTACTTC. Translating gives CSSTGTSGAIETQYF. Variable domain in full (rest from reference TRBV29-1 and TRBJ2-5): SAVISQKPSRDICQRGTSLTIQCQVDSQVTMMFWYRQQPGQSLTLIATANQGSEATYESGFVIDKFPISRPNLTFSTLTVSNMSPEDSSIYLCSSTGTSGAIETQYFGPGTRLLVL.

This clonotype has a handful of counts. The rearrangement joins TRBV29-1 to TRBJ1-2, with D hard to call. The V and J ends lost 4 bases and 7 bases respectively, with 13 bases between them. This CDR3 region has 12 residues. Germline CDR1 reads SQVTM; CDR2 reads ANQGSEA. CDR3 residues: CSVGSGSGGYTF. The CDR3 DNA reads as TGCAGCGTTGGTTCGGGAAGCGGTGGCTACACCTTC.

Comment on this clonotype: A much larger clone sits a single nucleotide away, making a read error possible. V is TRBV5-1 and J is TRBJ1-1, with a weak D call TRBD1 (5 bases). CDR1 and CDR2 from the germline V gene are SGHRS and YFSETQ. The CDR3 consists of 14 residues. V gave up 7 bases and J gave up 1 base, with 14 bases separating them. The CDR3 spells CASGKDNANTEAFF. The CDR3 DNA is TGCGCCAGCGGTAAGGACAATGCGAACACTGAAGCTTTCTTT.

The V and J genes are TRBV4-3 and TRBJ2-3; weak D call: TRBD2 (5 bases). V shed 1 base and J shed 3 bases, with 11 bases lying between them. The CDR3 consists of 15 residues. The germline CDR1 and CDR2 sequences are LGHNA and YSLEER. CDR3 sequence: CASSQGGRRTDTQYF. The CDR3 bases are TGCGCCAGCAGCCAAGGTGGAAGGAGGACAGATACGCAGTATTTT.

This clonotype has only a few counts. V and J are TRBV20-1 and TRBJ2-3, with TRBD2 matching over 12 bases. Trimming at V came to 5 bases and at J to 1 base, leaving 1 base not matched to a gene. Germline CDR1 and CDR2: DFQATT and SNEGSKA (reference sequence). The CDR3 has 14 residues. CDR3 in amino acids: CSARLAGGTDTQYF. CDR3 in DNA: TGCAGTGCTCGACTAGCGGGAGGCACAGATACGCAGTATTTT.

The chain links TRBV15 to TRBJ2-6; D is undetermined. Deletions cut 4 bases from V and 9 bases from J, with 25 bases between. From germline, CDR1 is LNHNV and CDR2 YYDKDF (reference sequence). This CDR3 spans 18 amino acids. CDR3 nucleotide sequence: TGTGCCACCAGCATAAGGGCGCAGCCGTCTCTGGTCGGCAACGTCCTGACTTTC. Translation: CATSIRAQPSLVGNVLTF. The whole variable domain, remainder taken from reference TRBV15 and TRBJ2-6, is DAMVIQNPRYQVTQFGKPVTLSCSQTLNHNVMYWYQQKSSQAPKLLFHYYDKDFNNEADTPDNFQSRRPNTSFCFLDIRSPGLGDTAMYLCATSIRAQPSLVGNVLTFGAGSRLTVL.

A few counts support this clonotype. The CDR3 here is CASSPRGGAARTYNEQFF. In DNA, the CDR3 is TGTGCCAGCAGCCCAAGAGGGGGGGCAGCGAGGACCTACAATGAGCAGTTCTTC. V gene TRBV9 combines with J gene TRBJ2-1; a weak D match, TRBD2 (7 bases). This CDR3 region has 18 residues. CDR1 is SGDLS and CDR2 is YYNGEE in the germline V gene. Trimming took off 4 bases at V and 2 bases at J, with 22 bases between the two ends.

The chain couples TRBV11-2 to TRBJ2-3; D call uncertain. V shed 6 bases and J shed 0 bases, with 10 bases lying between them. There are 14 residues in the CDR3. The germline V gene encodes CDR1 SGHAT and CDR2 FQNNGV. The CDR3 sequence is CASRSAKSTDTQYF. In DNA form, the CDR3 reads TGTGCCAGCAGGAGCGCCAAGAGCACAGATACGCAGTATTTT.

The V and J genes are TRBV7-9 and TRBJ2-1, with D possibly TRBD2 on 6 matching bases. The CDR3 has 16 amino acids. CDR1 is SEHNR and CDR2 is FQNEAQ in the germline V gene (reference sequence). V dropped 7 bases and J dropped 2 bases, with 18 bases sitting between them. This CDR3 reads CASINSGRLTYNEQFF. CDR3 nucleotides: TGTGCCAGCATCAATAGCGGCCGGCTCACCTACAATGAGCAGTTCTTC.

The CDR3 is CASSSTRKTQYF. The CDR3 DNA follows: TGTGCCAGCAGTTCGACGCGAAAGACCCAGTACTTC. The chain has TRBV27 and TRBJ2-7; no reliable D call. Matching the DNA end better, TRBJ2-5 makes the J call doubtful. From germline, CDR1 is MNHEY and CDR2 SMNVEV (reference sequence). The CDR3 spans 12 residues.

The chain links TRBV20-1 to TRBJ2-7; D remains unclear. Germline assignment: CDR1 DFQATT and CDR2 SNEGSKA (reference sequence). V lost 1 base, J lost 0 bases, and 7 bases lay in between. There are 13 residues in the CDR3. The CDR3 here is CSARGADSYEQYF. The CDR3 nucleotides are TGCAGTGCTAGAGGAGCAGACTCCTACGAGCAGTACTTC.

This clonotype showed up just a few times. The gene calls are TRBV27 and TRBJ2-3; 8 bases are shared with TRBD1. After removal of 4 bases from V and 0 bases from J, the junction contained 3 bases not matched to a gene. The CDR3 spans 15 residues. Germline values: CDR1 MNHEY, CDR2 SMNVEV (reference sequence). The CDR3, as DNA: TGTGCCAGCAGTTACGGACAGGGCAGCACAGATACGCAGTATTTT. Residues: CASSYGQGSTDTQYF.

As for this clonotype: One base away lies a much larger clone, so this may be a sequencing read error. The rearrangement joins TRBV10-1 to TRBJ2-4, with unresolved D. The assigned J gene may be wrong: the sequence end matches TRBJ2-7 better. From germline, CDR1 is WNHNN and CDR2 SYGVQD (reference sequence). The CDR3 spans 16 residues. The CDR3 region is CASSARLDSEPYEQYF. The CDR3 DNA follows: TGCGCCAGCAGTGCACGCCTCGACTCGGAACCCTACGAGCAGTACTTC.

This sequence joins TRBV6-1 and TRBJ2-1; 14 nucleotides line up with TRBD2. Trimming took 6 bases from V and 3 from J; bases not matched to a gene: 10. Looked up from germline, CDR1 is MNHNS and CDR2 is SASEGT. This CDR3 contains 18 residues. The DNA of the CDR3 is TGTGCCAGCAGCGGGACTAGCGGGAGATCTGGGGTCTACAATGAGCAGTTCTTC. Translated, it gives CASSGTSGRSGVYNEQFF.

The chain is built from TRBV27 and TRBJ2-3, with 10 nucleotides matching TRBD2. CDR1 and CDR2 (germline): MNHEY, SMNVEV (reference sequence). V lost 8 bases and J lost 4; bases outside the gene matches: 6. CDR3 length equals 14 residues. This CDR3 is CASLSGRAPDTQYF. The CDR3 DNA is TGTGCCAGCTTAAGCGGGAGGGCCCCAGATACGCAGTATTTT.

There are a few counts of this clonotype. This chain's CDR3 is CASSSPLKGEHEQFF. The CDR3 DNA reads TGTGCCAGCAGTTCTCCTCTGAAAGGGGAACACGAGCAGTTCTTC. The V call is TRBV28, the J call TRBJ2-1; tentatively, D is TRBD1 (5 bases). Germline-derived CDR1 and CDR2 are MDHEN and SYDVKM. The CDR3 totals 15 residues. V was clipped by 4 bases and J by 10 bases, with 20 bases between them.

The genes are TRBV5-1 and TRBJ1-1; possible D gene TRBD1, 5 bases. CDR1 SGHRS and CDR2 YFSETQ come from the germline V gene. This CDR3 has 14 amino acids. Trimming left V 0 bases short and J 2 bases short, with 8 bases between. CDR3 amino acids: CASSLERGNTEAFF. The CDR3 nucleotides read TGCGCCAGCAGCTTGGAAAGGGGAAACACTGAAGCTTTCTTT.

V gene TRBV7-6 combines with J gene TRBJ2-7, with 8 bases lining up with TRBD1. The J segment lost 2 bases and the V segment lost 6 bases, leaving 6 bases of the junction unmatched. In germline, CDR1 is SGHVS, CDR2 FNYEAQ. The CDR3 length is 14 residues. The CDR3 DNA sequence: TGTGCCAGCAGTCGGACAGGGCCGACCTACGAGCAGTACTTC. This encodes CASSRTGPTYEQYF. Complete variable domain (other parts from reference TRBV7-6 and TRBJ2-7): GAGVSQSPRYKVTKRGQDVALRCDPISGHVSLYWYRQALGQGPEFLTYFNYEAQQDKSGLPNDRFSAERPEGSISTLTIQRTEQRDSAMYRCASSRTGPTYEQYFGPGTRLTVT.

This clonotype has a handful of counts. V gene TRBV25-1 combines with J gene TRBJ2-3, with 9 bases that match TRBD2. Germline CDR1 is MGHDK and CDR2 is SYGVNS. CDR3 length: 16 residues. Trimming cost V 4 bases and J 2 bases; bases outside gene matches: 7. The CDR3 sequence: CASSGRSGRITDTQYF. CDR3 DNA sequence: TGTGCCAGCAGTGGCCGAAGCGGGAGGATCACAGATACGCAGTATTTT.

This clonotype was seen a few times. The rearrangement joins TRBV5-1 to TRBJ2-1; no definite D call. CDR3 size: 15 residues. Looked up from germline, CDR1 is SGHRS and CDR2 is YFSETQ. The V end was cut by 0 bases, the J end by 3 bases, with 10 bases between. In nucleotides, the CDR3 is TGCGCCAGCAGCTTGGGTCTAGATCTCTACAATGAGCAGTTCTTC. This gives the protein CASSLGLDLYNEQFF.

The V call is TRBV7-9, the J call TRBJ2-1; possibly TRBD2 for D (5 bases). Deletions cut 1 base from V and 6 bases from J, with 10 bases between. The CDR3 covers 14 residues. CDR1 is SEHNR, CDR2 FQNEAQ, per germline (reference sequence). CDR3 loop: CASSLGLEGNEQFF. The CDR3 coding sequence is TGTGCCAGCAGCTTAGGCCTCGAGGGCAATGAGCAGTTCTTC.

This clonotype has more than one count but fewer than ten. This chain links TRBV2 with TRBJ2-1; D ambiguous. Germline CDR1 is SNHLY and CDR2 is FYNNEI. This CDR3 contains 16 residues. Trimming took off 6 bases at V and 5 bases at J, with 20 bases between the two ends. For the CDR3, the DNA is TGTGCCAGCAGCTTTCATCAGGCACTTCTCGACAATGAGCAGTTCTTC. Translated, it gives CASSFHQALLDNEQFF. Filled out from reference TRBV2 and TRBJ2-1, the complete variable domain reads EPEVTQTPSHQVTQMGQEVILRCVPISNHLYFYWYRQILGQKVEFLVSFYNNEISEKSEIFDDQFSVERPDGSNFTLKIRSTKLEDSAMYFCASSFHQALLDNEQFFGPGTRLTVL.